This T cell receptor (beta chain) was recovered during a study of blood T cell repertoires in COVID-19. For the study at large: Italy, Spain and the United States were the sources of the convalescent and acute COVID-19 samples. PBMCs, B-cell-depleted T cells, or T cells were the source of the cDNA or gDNA that made up the material.

TCRdb's copy holds only in-frame clones and misses some; the assay was immunoSEQ multiplex PCR. Among approximately 50,000 clones listed, roughly 80% were seen once. V lost 5 bases and J lost 5; bases outside the gene matches: 9. The germline gives CDR1 LNHDA, CDR2 SQIVND (reference sequence). This CDR3 spans 16 amino acids. The TCR sequence derives from a woman aged 50 to 65 with acute COVID-19. The chain is built from TRBV19 and TRBJ1-6, with TRBD1 matching over 7 bases. The sample was PBMCs or T cells enriched from blood (not recorded which). This chain's CDR3 is CASSPRQGGDNSPLHF. DNA of the CDR3: TGTGCCAGTAGTCCCCGCCAGGGGGGCGATAATTCACCCCTCCACTTT.